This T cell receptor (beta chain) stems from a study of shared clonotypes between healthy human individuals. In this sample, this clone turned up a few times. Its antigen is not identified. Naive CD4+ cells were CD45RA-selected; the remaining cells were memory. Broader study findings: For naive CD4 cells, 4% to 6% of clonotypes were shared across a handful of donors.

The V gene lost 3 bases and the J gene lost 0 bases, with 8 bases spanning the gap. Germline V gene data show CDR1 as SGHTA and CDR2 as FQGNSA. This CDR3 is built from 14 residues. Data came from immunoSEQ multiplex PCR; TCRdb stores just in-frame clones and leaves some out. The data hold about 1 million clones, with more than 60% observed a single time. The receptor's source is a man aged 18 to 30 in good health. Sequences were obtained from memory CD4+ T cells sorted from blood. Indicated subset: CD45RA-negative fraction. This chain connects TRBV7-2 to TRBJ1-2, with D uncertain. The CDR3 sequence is CASSFAGPNYGYTF. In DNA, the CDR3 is TGTGCCAGCAGCTTTGCTGGTCCTAACTATGGCTACACCTTC.